The sequence of this TCR beta chain was determined in a study of shared clonotypes between healthy human individuals. Study-level results: A handful of donors shared about 4.5% of their naive CD4 clonotypes.

This CDR3 comprises 15 residues. Trimming took 0 bases from V and 0 from J, leaving 6 bases between them. Per germline, CDR1 LGHNA and CDR2 YNFKEQ. For sorted subsets, about 0.2 ug DNA per replicate equaled roughly 29,000 T cell genomes. Measured with immunoSEQ multiplex PCR; TCRdb has only the in-frame clones, and not every one. This sample has 2 million to 2.5 million clones, with around 95% found just once. For this clone: Its antigen remains unidentified.

Sequencing was performed on naive CD4+ T cells sorted from blood. The subset: CD45RA+ positively selected. The receptor's source is a man younger than 35 in good health. The V gene is TRBV4-2, the J gene TRBJ1-5; D remains ambiguous. For the CDR3, the DNA is TGTGCCAGCAGCCAAGAGGCAGCTAGCAATCAGCCCCAGCATTTT. It specifies CASSQEAASNQPQHF.